A selection of T cell receptor beta chains follows, all from one sample in a study of identical twins. TCRdb re-called the 5' RACE reads through MiXCR, storing one row per CDR3 protein. The repertoire holds 400,000 to 550,000 distinct CDR3 sequences, with 14% as singletons. The same data also went into a second study, on yellow fever vaccine responses in identical twins.

Sequenced: CD4+ T cells sorted from blood. The receptor source for this set is a woman aged 18-29 years in good health. Both conserved end residues are trimmed from each CDR3. The D gene is left open where the match is weak. Where a row states a size, it is once, few, many or the class of an expanded clone; other rows omit it.

V gene | clone size | D gene | CDR3 protein
TRBV4-1 | NA | NA | ASSQVYEGANVLT
TRBV5-1 | few | TRBD2 | ASSSGLGLAGSNEQF
TRBV7-9 | many | TRBD1 | ASSLMLGQGQETQY
TRBV7-3 | many | NA | ASSPPSNEQF
TRBV11-2 | few | TRBD2 | ASSPRGTSGIIVYEQY
TRBV9 | few | NA | ASSVDRGGGTDTQY
TRBV24-1 | NA | NA | ATSDRDIEQETQY
TRBV7-2 | few | NA | ASSLAAGAYGYT
TRBV5-6 | NA | NA | FSSLGETRRLSSTDTQY
TRBV4-3 | NA | TRBD2 | ASSQRTTSGSADTQY
TRBV12-3/TRBV12-4 | many | NA | ASSFPRGELF
TRBV6-1 | NA | TRBD1 | ASSPGQGGKTQY
TRBV9 | many | NA | ASSVVLEDLGYT
TRBV29-1 | NA | NA | SGSGSGGEQY
TRBV29-1 | NA | TRBD1 | SAATGYNEQF
TRBV9 | few | NA | ASSGGGTAKNIQY
TRBV3-1 | many | NA | ASSQAPANEQF
TRBV6-2/TRBV6-3 | few | NA | ASSSMGPRQY
TRBV28 | few | NA | ASSLQGRFTGELF
TRBV5-4 | NA | TRBD2 | ASSSPLAGGRETQY
TRBV5-1 | few | NA | ASSQQGSTEAF
TRBV20-1 | few | TRBD1 | SATNLRRTGEGETQY
TRBV7-9 | few | NA | ASSTGAGISNQPQH
TRBV12-3/TRBV12-4 | few | NA | ASSFWGRVADTQY
TRBV5-5 | NA | TRBD2 | ASCLGGIAYEQY
TRBV27 | few | NA | ASSPFTPPGNTEAF
TRBV10-2 | NA | TRBD1 | ASSPRTGGASGANVLT
TRBV19 | few | NA | ASSIRYSYEQY
TRBV6-1 | few | TRBD2 | ASSRGGANPEQY
TRBV28 | few | NA | ASSLWDLGETQY
TRBV11-2 | NA | NA | ASSLGIGNTGELF
TRBV4-1 | NA | TRBD2 | ASSHLSGRLEDEQF
TRBV5-6 | few | NA | ASNRWGGQSEAF
TRBV12-3/TRBV12-4 | few | NA | ASGRGQPQH
TRBV29-1 | few | NA | SVRAHNEQF
TRBV27 | few | TRBD2 | ASSPRIAGGPSYEQY
TRBV4-3 | few | NA | ASSQEWPNEQF
TRBV20-1 | few | TRBD2 | SAQRTSGRGETQY
TRBV5-1 | many | NA | ASARRVGNEQF
TRBV20-1 | many | TRBD2 | SARAGGNEQF
TRBV9 | few | NA | ASSVELGSYNEQF
TRBV9 | few | NA | ASSGDGYSGNTIY